A single sample gave rise to the 22 T cell receptor beta chains below, sequenced in a study of tumor-infiltrating lymphocytes in primary liver carcinoma. Synthesis of TCR beta cDNA was carried out from 500 ng total RNA with a constant-region primer. What produced the TCR beta libraries was three nested multiplex PCR rounds using slightly modified ARM-PCR. Both of the initial two PCR rounds ran for approximately 11 cycles and employed TRBV1-TRBV30 forward primers alongside a C-beta reverse primer. MiXCR was run by TCRdb on the multiplex PCR reads, yielding one entry per CDR3 protein. The sample has about 54,000 distinct CDR3 sequences; around three quarters are singletons. Co-extraction of both nucleic acids (RNA and DNA) used roughly 20-34 mg of unsorted bulk tissue. The sample taken for sequencing was liver tumor tissue from sampling region 2. Subset of the sample: tumor region T2, inferior pole. Every receptor here comes from a man aged 35 to 55 with primary liver carcinoma and hepatitis B virus infection.

This sequence joins TRBV6-6 and TRBJ2-5; possible D gene TRBD2, 6 bases. Germline V CDR1 and CDR2: MNHNY, SVGAGI (reference sequence). The CDR3 totals 13 residues. CDR3 region: CVNSVTSRETQYF. In DNA form, the CDR3 reads TGTGTCAACAGCGTGACTAGTCGAGAGACCCAGTACTTC.

The gene calls are TRBV28 and TRBJ2-7; TRBD1 matches at 9 bases. The CDR3 sequence is 18 residues long. V shed 6 bases and J 8 bases; nucleotides not matched to a gene: 23. Per germline, CDR1 MDHEN and CDR2 SYDVKM. This CDR3 is CASSLGPGTGLGAYKQYF. CDR3 coding DNA: TGTGCCAGCAGCTTGGGTCCAGGGACAGGGCTGGGGGCATACAAGCAGTACTTC. Filled out from reference TRBV28 and TRBJ2-7, the complete variable domain reads DVKVTQSSRYLVKRTGEKVFLECVQDMDHENMFWYRQDPGLGLRLIYFSYDVKMKEKGDIPEGYSVSREKKERFSLILESASTNQTSMYLCASSLGPGTGLGAYKQYFGPGTRLTVT.

CDR3: CASSQNTGGGGNTEAFF. The CDR3 DNA reads TGCGCCAGCAGCCAGAATACAGGGGGCGGAGGCAACACTGAAGCTTTCTTT. The chain employs TRBV5-1 and TRBJ1-1, with TRBD1 matching 9 bases. This CDR3 spans 17 amino acids. CDR1 and CDR2 (germline): SGHRS, YFSETQ. The V and J ends lost 4 bases and 2 bases, in that order; junction bases with no gene match: 12.

In regard to this clonotype: An end of the junction does not agree with germline; a read error may underlie this. The chain carries TRBV11-2 and TRBJ1-2; a weak D match, TRBD1 (5 bases). Germline loops: CDR1 SGHAT, CDR2 FQNNGV. The CDR3 consists of 13 residues. CDR3 region: CDSSLEGNCGYTF. The CDR3, as DNA: TGTGACAGCAGCTTGGAGGGGAACTGTGGCTACACCTTC.

In this sample, this clonotype turned up once. One junction end does not reproduce the germline sequence, and a read error may be involved. V gene TRBV12-3 or TRBV12-4 combines with J gene TRBJ2-2, with 9 nucleotides matching TRBD2. CDR3 length: 16 amino acids. CDR3 sequence (DNA): TGTGCAAGCAGCCCTGGAGGTAGCGGGAGTGCCGGGGAGCTGTGTTTT. Translation gives CASSPGGSGSAGELCF.

A remark on this clonotype: The junction and the germline gene differ at one end; a read error may be behind it. The V and J genes are TRBV11-2 and TRBJ1-4, with D possibly being TRBD1 (5 bases). This CDR3 is 14 amino acids long. Per the germline V gene, CDR1 is SGHAT and CDR2 is FQNNGV. The DNA of the CDR3 is TGTGCCAGCACATTAGAGGTTGGGGACGAGAAACCGTTTTTT. The encoded protein is CASTLEVGDEKPFF.

This clonotype was seen at least ten times. CDR3 in amino acids: CASSIGTSGSADTQYF. CDR3 bases: TGTGCCAGCAGCATCGGGACTAGCGGGAGTGCAGATACGCAGTATTTT. J is TRBJ2-3 and V is TRBV5-6; 14 nucleotides align to TRBD2. The V segment lost 4 bases and the J segment 4 bases; nucleotides outside the gene matches: 5. This CDR3 is 16 amino acids long. Germline V gives CDR1 SGHDT, CDR2 YYEEEE.

In this sample, this clonotype turned up once. The junction shows a germline mismatch at one end, possibly a read error. The rearrangement links TRBV6-4 to TRBJ1-3; 8 bases agree with TRBD1. The CDR3 extends over 17 amino acids. Per the germline V gene, CDR1 is MRHNA and CDR2 is SNTAGT. In nucleotides, the CDR3 is TGTGCAAGCTCCCCCACCATGGACAGGGAGGCGGGAAACACCGTATATTTT. Its translation is CASSPTMDREAGNTVYF.

A remark on this clonotype: A much larger clone differs by one base, so this may be a read error. V is TRBV4-1 and J is TRBJ1-5; D is possibly TRBD1 (5 bases). The V gene's germline CDR1 is MGHRA and CDR2 YSYEKL. V was trimmed by 5 bases and J by 4 bases, leaving 15 bases between them. CDR3 length: 15 residues. CDR3 bases: TGCGCCAGCAGCTCAGCGGGGGGGATGAATCAGCCCCAGCATTTT. Translation: CASSSAGGMNQPQHF.

This clonotype was observed once. A much larger clone sits a single nucleotide away, making a read error possible. In this CDR3 the conserved last residue, phenylalanine or tryptophan, is missing, so a read error is likely. The chain uses TRBV5-1 and TRBJ2-5; 7 nucleotides align to TRBD1. Germline V gene data show CDR1 as SGHRS and CDR2 as YFSETQ. V shed 0 bases and J 1 base; nucleotides not matched to a gene: 6. The CDR3 loop spans 16 amino acids. CDR3 region: CASSLGLDRVQETQYL. The CDR3 nucleotides read TGCGCCAGCAGCTTGGGCCTCGACAGGGTCCAAGAGACCCAGTACTTA.

Turning to this clonotype: One end of the junction does not line up with germline, which may come from a read error. This chain connects TRBV5-4 to TRBJ2-3; 10 nucleotides align to TRBD2. Germline lookup yields CDR1 SGHNT and CDR2 YYREEE (reference sequence). There are 17 residues in the CDR3. The CDR3 nucleotides are TGTGACAGCAATACGGTAACTGGGACTAGCGACACAGATACGCAGTATTTT. This translates into CDSNTVTGTSDTDTQYF.

This clonotype was observed many times. The J gene is TRBJ2-1, the V gene TRBV28; 8 bases are a match to TRBD1. The germline V gene encodes CDR1 MDHEN and CDR2 SYDVKM. The CDR3 totals 11 residues. The junction had 6 bases not matched to a gene; V was cut back by 6 bases and J by 14 bases. The CDR3 region is CASRDRTGKFF. The CDR3 DNA reads as TGTGCCAGCAGGGATAGGACAGGGAAGTTCTTC.

In the case of this clonotype: The junction differs from germline at one of its ends, possibly a read error. CDR3 in amino acids: CTSNPRGVSSYEQYF. DNA for the CDR3: TGTACCAGCAACCCCCGGGGGGTGAGCTCCTACGAGCAGTACTTC. The chain employs TRBV11-2 and TRBJ2-7; 7 positions agree with TRBD2. CDR3 size: 15 residues. CDR1 is SGHAT and CDR2 is FQNNGV in the germline V gene.

To note about this clonotype: One end of the junction does not line up with germline, which may come from a read error. This sequence joins TRBV13 and TRBJ2-1; D gene unclear. Germline-derived CDR1 and CDR2 are PRHDT and FYEKMQ (reference sequence). This CDR3 comprises 11 residues. The CDR3 DNA reads as TGTGCCAGCAGCATCAACAATGATCAGTTCTTC. Translating gives CASSINNDQFF.

In the case of this clonotype: Because it lacks the conserved phenylalanine or tryptophan at the end, this CDR3 is likely a read error. The chain joins TRBV19 to TRBJ1-5; D gene unclear. In germline, CDR1 is LNHDA, CDR2 SQIVND (reference sequence). The V and J ends lost 7 bases and 0 bases respectively, with 13 bases between them. CDR3 length equals 15 residues. The CDR3 is CASTPRQASNQPQHL. The DNA for the CDR3 is TGTGCCAGTACCCCTCGCCAGGCTAGCAATCAGCCCCAGCATCTT.

This chain links TRBV4-1 with TRBJ2-1; tentative D call: TRBD2 (5 bases). Trimming stripped 9 bases from V and 10 bases from J, with 25 bases between. Germline V CDR1 and CDR2: MGHRA, YSYEKL. The CDR3 has 15 amino acids. The CDR3 spells CASSQVYSSSGEQFF. Written as DNA, the CDR3 is TGCGCCAGTAGTCAAGTTTATAGCAGCTCGGGGGAGCAGTTCTTC.

This chain joins TRBV10-3 and TRBJ2-2; D gene uncertain. This CDR3 spans 13 amino acids. Between the trimmed V and J ends, which lost 10 bases and 4 bases, there was a span of 13 bases. The germline V gene has CDR1 ENHRY and CDR2 SYGVKD. The CDR3 DNA reads as TGTGCCAGTATAGGCTGGAGCACCGGGGAGCTGTTTTTT. It codes for CASIGWSTGELFF.

A few counts support this clonotype. A much larger clone sits a single nucleotide away, making a read error possible. The chain has TRBV7-9 and TRBJ1-5; D perhaps matches TRBD1 (5 bases). CDR1 and CDR2 from the germline V gene are SEHNR and FQNEAQ (reference sequence). V was cut by 1 base and J by 3 bases, with 16 bases left in between. This CDR3 comprises 17 residues. The CDR3 is CASSLVGGTAFNQPQHF. The CDR3 region has the DNA TGTGCCAGCAGCTTAGTGGGAGGGACGGCTTTCAATCAGCCCCAGCATTTT.

For this clonotype: A junction boundary mismatches the germline segment, possibly from a read error. The genes are TRBV29-1 and TRBJ2-1, with 8 bases that match TRBD2. CDR3 length equals 13 residues. CDR1 is SQVTM and CDR2 is ANQGSEA in the germline V gene. The CDR3: CSGLGLVDNVQFF. Written as DNA, the CDR3 is TGCAGCGGTCTGGGACTAGTGGACAATGTGCAGTTCTTC.

This clonotype was observed at least ten times. The junction and the germline gene differ at one end; a read error may be behind it. This rearrangement joins TRBV12-3 or TRBV12-4 to TRBJ2-7, with D perhaps TRBD2 (6 bases). This CDR3 has 14 amino acids. This CDR3 is CASSSGTVSNEQYF. The CDR3 DNA is TGTGCCAGCAGTTCTGGGACTGTCTCCAACGAGCAGTACTTC.

About this clonotype itself: A much larger clone differs from this one at a single base, so this may be a read error. V usage is TRBV7-9 and J usage is TRBJ2-7; no clear D. The CDR3 has 15 residues. The germline V gene encodes CDR1 SEHNR and CDR2 FQNEAQ (reference sequence). Trimming cost V 4 bases and J 5 bases, with 18 bases left between them. The DNA for the CDR3 is TGTGCCAGCAGCTCCGACTGGCGAGCTTTTGACGAGCAGTACTTC. Amino acid sequence: CASSSDWRAFDEQYF.

To note about this clonotype: Sequence at one end of the junction differs from germline and may be a read error. This rearrangement joins TRBV6-5 to TRBJ1-1; D possibly corresponds to TRBD1 (6 bases). CDR3 size: 18 residues. The germline V gene encodes CDR1 MNHEY and CDR2 SVGAGI. The CDR3 DNA reads as TGTGCCAACAGTCCCGTCATCGTACAGGGAGGAGGTAACACTGAAGCTTTCTTT. This codes for CANSPVIVQGGGNTEAFF.